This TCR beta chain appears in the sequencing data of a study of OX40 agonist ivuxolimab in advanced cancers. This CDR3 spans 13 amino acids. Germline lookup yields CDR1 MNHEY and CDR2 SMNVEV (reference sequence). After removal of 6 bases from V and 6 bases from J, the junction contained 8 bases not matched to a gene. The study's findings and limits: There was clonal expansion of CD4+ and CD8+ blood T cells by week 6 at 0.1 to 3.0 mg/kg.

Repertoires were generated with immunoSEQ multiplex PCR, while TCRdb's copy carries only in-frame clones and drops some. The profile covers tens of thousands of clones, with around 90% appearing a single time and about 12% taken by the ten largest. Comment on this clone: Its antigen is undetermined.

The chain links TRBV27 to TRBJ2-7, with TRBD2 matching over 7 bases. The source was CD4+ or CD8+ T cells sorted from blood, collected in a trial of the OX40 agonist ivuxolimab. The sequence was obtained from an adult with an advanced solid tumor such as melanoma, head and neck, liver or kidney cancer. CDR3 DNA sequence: TGTGCCAGCAGCCCCGGGACTATAATCGAGCAGTACTTC. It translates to CASSPGTIIEQYF.